These 20 T cell receptor beta chains were sequenced from one sample in a study of vaccination effects on CD4 cells after COVID-19. Antigens of these TCRs are unknown. TCRdb's table, derived via immunoSEQ multiplex PCR, lists solely in-frame clones and lacks some. The sample holds just over 20,000 clones, 70% seen once. Within the ViraFEST assay, antigen-specific CD4+ T cells underwent expansion with viral peptide pools prior to sequencing. Subsequent to a culture period of around 10 days, CD4+ T cells were isolated. Sequenced here: CD4+ T cells from PBMCs cultured with HCoV-229E spike peptides, sampled before COVID-19 vaccination. The receptors here all came from a human donor who received a COVID-19 vaccine.

This clone was seen just once. The genes are TRBV6-5 and TRBJ1-2; D not resolved. The CDR3 has 13 residues. The germline V and J ends were trimmed by 7 bases and 0 bases, with 9 bases remaining between them. The V gene's germline CDR1 is MNHEY and CDR2 SVGAGI. The CDR3 nucleotides are TGTGCCAGCACCCCTCCGGCTAACTATGGCTACACCTTC. Translated, it gives CASTPPANYGYTF.

The rearrangement uses TRBV18 and TRBJ1-2; no clear D. From germline, CDR1 is KGHSH and CDR2 LQKENI. Trimming removed 0 bases from V and 8 bases from J, with 10 bases in between. The CDR3 is made up of 13 amino acids. The CDR3 sequence: CASSPPAIGGYTF. Written as DNA, the CDR3 is TGTGCCAGCTCACCACCGGCGATCGGGGGCTACACCTTC.

This clone was detected a few times. In nucleotides, the CDR3 is TGCGCCAGCAGCTTGAACAGCTACAATGAGCAGTTCTTC. Its translation: CASSLNSYNEQFF. This chain joins TRBV5-1 and TRBJ2-1; the D is unclear. V dropped 1 base and J dropped 3 bases, with 5 bases sitting between them. CDR1 and CDR2 from the germline V gene are SGHRS and YFSETQ. The CDR3 is 13 amino acids.

The chain carries TRBV6-5 and TRBJ1-1; TRBD1 matches at 7 bases. V lost 5 bases to trimming and J lost 0 bases; unmatched junction nucleotides: 6. The germline gives CDR1 MNHEY, CDR2 SVGAGI. The CDR3 contains 15 residues. The CDR3 is CASSRGQTMNTEAFF. CDR3 nucleotide sequence: TGTGCCAGCAGTCGGGGACAGACGATGAACACTGAAGCTTTCTTT.

The chain links TRBV7-8 to TRBJ2-2; 12 nucleotides match TRBD1. Per the germline V gene, CDR1 is SGHVS and CDR2 is FQNEAQ. This CDR3 has 16 residues. V lost 5 bases, J lost 8 bases, and 9 bases stayed unmatched. The CDR3 is CASSTGTGGARGELFF. In DNA, the CDR3 is TGTGCCAGCAGCACCGGGACAGGGGGCGCTAGGGGGGAGCTGTTTTTT.

J is TRBJ2-5 and V is TRBV4-2, with D possibly being TRBD1 (5 bases). This CDR3 is 15 amino acids long. The germline V and J ends were trimmed by 0 bases and 2 bases, with 10 bases remaining between them. The germline V gene encodes CDR1 LGHNA and CDR2 YNFKEQ. The CDR3 DNA is TGTGCCAGCAGCCAAGAAGGGGCAGGACAAGAGACCCAGTACTTC. It specifies CASSQEGAGQETQYF.

The chain links TRBV5-1 to TRBJ2-3; D may be TRBD1 or TRBD2 (5 bases each). The CDR3 has 16 residues. V was clipped by 7 bases and J by 4 bases, with 22 bases between them. The germline gives CDR1 SGHRS, CDR2 YFSETQ. The CDR3 region is CASRPPGANIADTQYF. CDR3 DNA sequence: TGCGCCAGCCGACCGCCCGGGGCTAATATAGCAGATACGCAGTATTTT. The variable domain in full, completed from reference TRBV5-1 and TRBJ2-3, reads KAGVTQTPRYLIKTRGQQVTLSCSPISGHRSVSWYQQTPGQGLQFLFEYFSETQRNKGNFPGRFSGRQFSNSRSEMNVSTLELGDSALYLCASRPPGANIADTQYFGPGTRLTVL.

The rearrangement joins TRBV6-5 to TRBJ1-5; weak D call: TRBD1 (5 bases). The CDR3 is 15 amino acids. Germline loops: CDR1 MNHEY, CDR2 SVGAGI. V lost 0 bases and J lost 4, with 10 bases in between. CDR3 bases: TGTGCCAGCAGTTACTCAGGGGTCGGAAATCAGCCCCAGCATTTT. Encoded protein: CASSYSGVGNQPQHF.

The sample holds a few counts of this clone. V gene TRBV6-5 combines with J gene TRBJ1-2; 8 bases map to TRBD1. Germline V gene sequence: CDR1 MNHEY, CDR2 SVGAGI. V gave up 2 bases and J gave up 5 bases; unmatched junction bases: 7. CDR3 length: 15 amino acids. CDR3 loop: CASSYRGQVGYGYTF. CDR3 coding DNA: TGTGCCAGCAGTTACAGGGGACAGGTGGGGTATGGCTACACCTTC.

CDR3 bases: TGTGCCAGCAGTTTTGGTAGGGGACTAGCGGGAGGCCCCTACAATGAGCAGTTCTTC. This codes for CASSFGRGLAGGPYNEQFF. This chain uses TRBV27 with TRBJ2-1; 15 positions agree with TRBD2. Germline CDR1 MNHEY, CDR2 SMNVEV (reference sequence). Trimming at V came to 3 bases and at J to 2 bases, leaving 8 bases not matched to a gene. The CDR3 runs 19 residues.

The chain has TRBV6-4 and TRBJ2-3; 8 bases agree with TRBD1. Germline V gene lookup returns CDR1 MRHNA and CDR2 SNTAGT. V shed 0 bases, J shed 5 bases, and the junction held 4 bases outside the gene matches. This CDR3 comprises 15 residues. The CDR3 sequence is CASSDSSGGRDTQYF. In DNA, the CDR3 is TGTGCCAGCAGTGACTCATCAGGGGGCAGAGATACGCAGTATTTT.

The chain is built from TRBV18 and TRBJ2-1, with D hard to call. V shed 3 bases and J shed 8 bases, with 8 bases lying between them. This CDR3 comprises 12 residues. Germline V gene sequence: CDR1 KGHSH, CDR2 LQKENI. The CDR3 nucleotides are TGTGCCAGCTCACCTCGAGAGTATGAGCAGTTCTTC. It encodes CASSPREYEQFF.

The rearrangement links TRBV5-6 to TRBJ1-1; tentatively, D is TRBD1 (5 bases). The germline CDR1 and CDR2 sequences are SGHDT and YYEEEE. V gave up 1 base and J gave up 3 bases, with 19 bases separating them. This CDR3 contains 17 residues. The CDR3 loop is CASSLYRWGRGDTEAFF. CDR3 DNA: TGTGCCAGCAGCTTGTACAGGTGGGGTCGAGGTGACACTGAAGCTTTCTTT.

V gene TRBV5-1 combines with J gene TRBJ1-2, with D perhaps matching TRBD1 (6 bases). Germline V lookup: CDR1 SGHRS, CDR2 YFSETQ. The CDR3 length is 14 residues. The V gene lost 2 bases and the J gene lost 6 bases, with 14 bases spanning the gap. The CDR3 region has the DNA TGCGCCAGCAGCTTCTCCGCCGACAGGAATGGCTACACCTTC. Residues: CASSFSADRNGYTF.

The CDR3 coding sequence is TGCGCCAGCAGCCCCGAACCAGGGGTCAGGTATGGCTACACCTTC. It yields the protein CASSPEPGVRYGYTF. The V call is TRBV5-1, the J call TRBJ1-2, with D perhaps matching TRBD1 (6 bases). This CDR3 is built from 15 residues. Germline V CDR1 and CDR2: SGHRS, YFSETQ. V lost 4 bases to trimming and J lost 5 bases, with 18 bases between them.

This clone was detected once. V usage is TRBV6-1 and J usage is TRBJ1-2; weak D call: TRBD1 (5 bases). The CDR3 has 15 residues. V lost 3 bases and J lost 2, with 13 bases in between. Per the germline V gene, CDR1 is MNHNS and CDR2 is SASEGT. CDR3 in amino acids: CASSELSGPNYGYTF. CDR3 nucleotides: TGTGCCAGCAGTGAGCTTTCGGGGCCCAACTATGGCTACACCTTC.

V and J are TRBV10-1 and TRBJ1-2; weak D call: TRBD1 (6 bases). The CDR3 is 13 residues long. V was cut by 6 bases and J by 3 bases, with 11 bases left in between. Per germline, CDR1 WNHNN and CDR2 SYGVQD (reference sequence). This CDR3 is CASSPGQDYGYTF. CDR3 nucleotide sequence: TGCGCCAGCAGCCCGGGACAAGACTATGGCTACACCTTC.

The chain is built from TRBV3-1 (or the pseudogene TRBV3-2) and TRBJ1-1, with TRBD1 as a possible D gene (6 bases). The CDR3 totals 15 residues. Germline loops: CDR1 LGHDT, CDR2 YNNKEL (reference sequence). Trimming cost V 4 bases and J 0 bases, with 12 bases left between them. CDR3 in amino acids: CASSLRGGLNTEAFF. CDR3 DNA: TGTGCCAGCAGCCTTAGAGGGGGGTTGAACACTGAAGCTTTCTTT.

This chain links TRBV11-2 with TRBJ2-3, with 10 bases identical to TRBD2. This CDR3 spans 15 amino acids. Germline CDR1 reads SGHAT; CDR2 reads FQNNGV. Unmatched junction bases numbered 7, after V lost 6 bases and J lost 4 bases. The CDR3 DNA follows: TGTGCCAGCAGTTGGAGCGGGGGGGCGCCAGATACGCAGTATTTT. Protein: CASSWSGGAPDTQYF.

This sequence joins TRBV12-5 and TRBJ2-1, with D tentatively TRBD2 (5 bases). Trimming removed 0 bases from V and 0 bases from J, with 15 bases in between. CDR3 length: 18 residues. The V gene's germline CDR1 is LGHNT and CDR2 FRNRAP. CDR3 DNA: TGTGCTAGTGGTTTGGTACTGTCTGAAGCGGACTCCTACAATGAGCAGTTCTTC. Translated: CASGLVLSEADSYNEQFF.